These 18 T cell receptor beta chains were all obtained from the same sample, sequenced in a study of CD8+ T cells in alopecia areata. Sample treatment: oral pan-JAK inhibitor, 5-10 mg twice daily. It was cDNA, reverse transcribed from extracted RNA, that served as the sequencing template. TCRdb's copy holds only in-frame clones and misses some; the assay was immunoSEQ multiplex PCR. The profile shows under 150,000 clones, approximately 60% of them singletons. Sequencing used CD4+ T cells sorted from blood, obtained at week 4, from a patient treated with tofacitinib. The receptor source for this set is a human donor with alopecia areata.

The V call is TRBV28, the J call TRBJ1-5, with D perhaps matching TRBD1 (6 bases). Trimming left V 3 bases short and J 6 bases short, with 15 bases between. Germline V gene sequence: CDR1 MDHEN, CDR2 SYDVKM. CDR3 length: 15 residues. Here the CDR3 DNA reads TGTGCCAGCAGTTTCGTCTGGGGGGCTGGTCAGCCCCAGCATTTT. This sequence encodes CASSFVWGAGQPQHF.

The chain couples TRBV7-2 to TRBJ2-1; D perhaps matches TRBD1 (5 bases). The CDR3 runs to 13 residues. CDR1 is SGHTA, CDR2 FQGNSA, per germline. V lost 5 bases, J lost 4 bases, and 9 bases lay in between. CDR3 loop: CASSPDSYNEQFF. The CDR3, as DNA: TGTGCCAGCAGCCCCGACAGTTACAATGAGCAGTTCTTC.

On this clone itself: At one boundary the junction diverges from the germline segment, which might be a read error. This rearrangement joins TRBV4-3 to TRBJ2-6, with 8 bases that match TRBD1. Germline CDR1 and CDR2: LGHNA and YSLEER. The CDR3 has 17 residues. The CDR3 loop reads CVSSPGQGGSGANVLTF. The CDR3 nucleotides read TGCGTCAGCAGCCCAGGACAGGGAGGCTCTGGGGCCAACGTCCTGACTTTC.

In the case of this clone: The sample has other DNA sequences that encode this CDR3 too. The chain employs TRBV7-2 and TRBJ2-7; 10 positions agree with TRBD1. This CDR3 has 15 amino acids. V lost 5 bases, J lost 3 bases, and 7 bases stayed unmatched. Germline assignment: CDR1 SGHTA and CDR2 FQGNSA. The CDR3 sequence is CASSPRTGGVYEQYF. For the CDR3, the DNA is TGTGCCAGCAGCCCACGGACAGGGGGTGTCTACGAGCAGTACTTC. The variable domain in full, completed from reference TRBV7-2 and TRBJ2-7, reads GAGVSQSPSNKVTEKGKDVELRCDPISGHTALYWYRQSLGQGLEFLIYFQGNSAPDKSGLPSDRFSAERTGGSVSTLTIQRTQQEDSAVYLCASSPRTGGVYEQYFGPGTRLTVT.

The chain combines TRBV30 with TRBJ2-5, with D unclear. V shed 3 bases and J shed 5 bases, with 10 bases lying between them. The CDR3 has 12 amino acids. Germline V gives CDR1 GTSNPN, CDR2 SVGIG (reference sequence). The CDR3 sequence is CAWSTLRETQYF. CDR3 DNA sequence: TGTGCCTGGAGCACACTGCGGGAGACCCAGTACTTC.

This clone has only one observation. The chain combines TRBV9 with TRBJ1-2; 8 bases align to TRBD1. This CDR3 region has 13 residues. CDR1 is SGDLS, CDR2 YYNGEE, per germline. V lost 0 bases and J lost 11; bases outside the gene matches: 6. The DNA of the CDR3 is TGTGCCAGCAGCGTAGGAGGACAGGGACGGTACACCTTC. This codes for CASSVGGQGRYTF. Using reference TRBV9 and TRBJ1-2 for the parts outside the CDR3, the full variable domain is DSGVTQTPKHLITATGQRVTLRCSPRSGDLSVYWYQQSLDQGLQFLIQYYNGEERAKGNILERFSAQQFPDLHSELNLSSLELGDSALYFCASSVGGQGRYTFGSGTRLTVV.

CDR3 protein: CASSFLPRQGGNTIYF. Written as DNA, the CDR3 is TGTGCCAGCAGCTTTCTGCCTAGACAGGGCGGAAACACCATATATTTT. The chain joins TRBV5-6 to TRBJ1-3; 7 bases fit TRBD1. J lost 4 bases, V lost 2 bases, and 9 bases had no gene match. This CDR3 comprises 16 residues. Germline V lookup: CDR1 SGHDT, CDR2 YYEEEE.

The V gene is TRBV7-9, the J gene TRBJ2-7; no clear D gene. V lost 5 bases and J 7 bases, leaving 9 bases between the germline ends. The CDR3 is 11 amino acids. CDR1 and CDR2 (germline): SEHNR, FQNEAQ (reference sequence). For the CDR3, the DNA is TGTGCCAGCAGCCCATTGATGGAGCAGTACTTC. Encoded protein: CASSPLMEQYF.

The chain is built from TRBV30 and TRBJ2-5, with 7 nucleotides matching TRBD1. The V gene end was trimmed by 0 bases and the J gene end by 5 bases; junction bases not matched to a gene: 9. The CDR3 has 15 amino acids. The germline V gene encodes CDR1 GTSNPN and CDR2 SVGIG (reference sequence). The CDR3 coding sequence is TGTGCCTGGAGTGTAGGGGGCAGGGTCCGGGAGACCCAGTACTTC. Its protein product is CAWSVGGRVRETQYF.

The genes are TRBV6-5 and TRBJ2-7; 7 bases are a match to TRBD2. The CDR3 length is 11 residues. V lost 8 bases and J lost 7; bases outside the gene matches: 5. CDR1 MNHEY and CDR2 SVGAGI come from the germline V gene. CDR3 sequence (DNA): TGTGCCAGCGGAAGGCGGGGGGAGCAGTACTTC. Protein product: CASGRRGEQYF.

The V and J genes are TRBV15 and TRBJ2-7, with D perhaps matching TRBD1 (12 bases). Germline CDR1 reads LNHNV; CDR2 reads YYDKDF (reference sequence). With 5 bases removed from V and 0 bases from J, the gap between germline ends came to 26 bases. This CDR3 comprises 19 residues. This chain's CDR3 is CATSPRDRGLAGGSYEQYF. For the CDR3, the DNA is TGTGCCACCAGCCCCCGGGACAGGGGGCTAGCGGGAGGCTCCTACGAGCAGTACTTC.

The V gene is TRBV4-3, the J gene TRBJ1-2; D remains unclear. V lost 4 bases and J lost 8, with 14 bases in between. The CDR3 length is 13 residues. Germline CDR1 and CDR2: LGHNA and YSLEER. This CDR3 reads CASSPSEDGGYTF. For the CDR3, the DNA is TGCGCCAGCAGCCCCTCAGAGGATGGGGGCTACACCTTC.

V usage is TRBV18 and J usage is TRBJ1-2; 9 bases agree with TRBD1. Trimming at V came to 2 bases and at J to 6 bases, leaving 7 bases not matched to a gene. Per germline, CDR1 KGHSH and CDR2 LQKENI. CDR3 length: 15 amino acids. The CDR3 region has the DNA TGTGCCAGCTCACCAGATGTCAGACAGGGGGATGGCTACACCTTC. Translation: CASSPDVRQGDGYTF. The whole variable domain, filled in from reference TRBV18 and TRBJ1-2, reads NAGVMQNPRHLVRRRGQEARLRCSPMKGHSHVYWYRQLPEEGLKFMVYLQKENIIDESGMPKERFSAEFPKEGPSILRIQQVVRGDSAAYFCASSPDVRQGDGYTFGSGTRLTVV.

The chain recombines TRBV5-1 with TRBJ1-4, with D uncertain. Germline CDR1 SGHRS, CDR2 YFSETQ. The ends were cut back, 4 bases at V and 4 bases at J, with 11 bases in the middle. The CDR3 is 14 amino acids. This CDR3 reads CASSPLGNNEKLFF. CDR3 DNA sequence: TGCGCCAGCAGCCCGCTGGGGAATAATGAAAAACTGTTTTTT.

The gene calls are TRBV29-1 and TRBJ2-3; D unresolved. Per the germline V gene, CDR1 is SQVTM and CDR2 is ANQGSEA. The CDR3 contains 12 residues. V was trimmed by 2 bases and J by 4 bases, leaving 7 bases between them. In DNA form, the CDR3 reads TGCAGCGTTGAATTAGGACCAGATACGCAGTATTTT. Translating gives CSVELGPDTQYF.

This rearrangement joins TRBV19 to TRBJ2-5; D is perhaps TRBD2 (5 bases). V gave up 9 bases and J gave up 2 bases, with 13 bases separating them. Germline lookup yields CDR1 LNHDA and CDR2 SQIVND (reference sequence). This CDR3 spans 13 amino acids. The CDR3 protein is CASGLNRQETQYF. For the CDR3, the DNA is TGTGCCAGCGGACTGAATCGGCAAGAGACCCAGTACTTC.

The chain carries TRBV7-9 and TRBJ2-2, with a possible D match to TRBD1 (5 bases). Trimming cost V 5 bases and J 0 bases, with 13 bases left between them. The CDR3 loop spans 16 amino acids. Germline V CDR1 and CDR2: SEHNR, FQNEAQ (reference sequence). CDR3 in amino acids: CASSIHRGANTGELFF. The CDR3 DNA follows: TGTGCCAGCAGCATACATAGGGGCGCGAACACCGGGGAGCTGTTTTTT.

The chain is built from TRBV15 and TRBJ2-5; 8 nucleotides line up with TRBD1. This CDR3 is built from 13 residues. With 1 base clipped from V and 5 bases from J, the junction kept 0 bases outside the gene matches. Germline loops: CDR1 LNHNV, CDR2 YYDKDF (reference sequence). Here the CDR3 DNA reads TGTGCCACCAGCAGAGGACAGGGGGAGACCCAGTACTTC. It encodes CATSRGQGETQYF.